The next 22 T cell receptor beta chains were all read from a single sample in a study of cytomegalovirus exposure and HLA in healthy donors. PCR used 60 Vbeta primers and 13 Jbeta primers. Only in-frame clones appear in the TCRdb table, and some are missing; sequencing was by immunoSEQ multiplex PCR. The data hold approximately 180,000 clones, with around 75% observed a single time. Sequencing was performed on PBMCs. The receptors were sampled from a woman in her forties or fifties in good health and CMV-seronegative.

The V gene is TRBV11-1, the J gene TRBJ2-5; TRBD1 matches 7 bases. The CDR3 has 15 residues. Trimming removed 1 base from V and 2 bases from J; junction bases left unmatched: 4. The germline V gene encodes CDR1 SGHAT and CDR2 FQDESV (reference sequence). The chain's CDR3 is CASSLEGAGQETQYF. DNA of the CDR3: TGTGCCAGCAGCTTAGAGGGGGCAGGTCAAGAGACCCAGTACTTC.

This chain connects TRBV5-4 to TRBJ2-3, with TRBD2 matching 10 bases. The V gene end was trimmed by 6 bases and the J gene end by 0 bases; junction bases not matched to a gene: 10. CDR1 and CDR2 from the germline V gene are SGHNT and YYREEE (reference sequence). The length of the CDR3 is 17 residues. In DNA, the CDR3 is TGTGCCAGCACTAGCGGGGGAATGCCCTCTAGCACAGATACGCAGTATTTT. Translated, it gives CASTSGGMPSSTDTQYF. Full variable domain (remainder filled in from reference TRBV5-4 and TRBJ2-3): ETGVTQSPTHLIKTRGQQVTLRCSSQSGHNTVSWYQQALGQGPQFIFQYYREEENGRGNFPPRFSGLQFPNYSSELNVNALELDDSALYLCASTSGGMPSSTDTQYFGPGTRLTVL.

The rearrangement uses TRBV7-3 and TRBJ2-3; maybe TRBD2 (6 bases). Germline V gives CDR1 SGHTA, CDR2 FQGTGA. The CDR3 is made up of 15 amino acids. V gave up 1 base and J gave up 5 bases, with 13 bases separating them. CDR3 in DNA: TGTGCCAGCAGCTTAAGCGGAAACGGGGGAGATACGCAGTATTTT. This sequence encodes CASSLSGNGGDTQYF.

The rearrangement links TRBV11-2 to TRBJ2-7, with TRBD2 matching 11 bases. J lost 6 bases, V lost 5 bases, and 9 bases had no gene match. Germline V gene data show CDR1 as SGHAT and CDR2 as FQNNGV. This CDR3 has 15 residues. The CDR3 nucleotides are TGTGCCAGCAGCGAGCGTGCTAGCGGGAGGCCCGAGCAGTACTTC. It encodes CASSERASGRPEQYF.

A single count supports this clone. The chain links TRBV7-9 to TRBJ1-6; D uncertain. CDR1 is SEHNR, CDR2 FQNEAQ, per germline (reference sequence). The CDR3 length is 15 residues. V was shortened by 5 bases and J by 6 bases, with 14 bases between the two germline ends. In DNA, the CDR3 is TGTGCCAGCAGCCCTACCTCGCTGGTTAATTCACCCCTCCACTTT. Protein: CASSPTSLVNSPLHF.

The chain employs TRBV9 and TRBJ2-1, with a tentative D call TRBD2 (6 bases). Trimming pared 0 bases from V and 1 base from J, leaving 11 bases between. The CDR3 runs 16 residues. The germline CDR1 and CDR2 sequences are SGDLS and YYNGEE. The CDR3 here is CASSVAGGRSYNEQFF. CDR3 bases: TGTGCCAGCAGCGTAGCTGGGGGGAGATCCTACAATGAGCAGTTCTTC.

The J gene is TRBJ2-7, the V gene TRBV7-9; TRBD1 matches at 9 bases. The CDR3 sequence is 17 residues long. V lost 1 base to trimming and J lost 2 bases; unmatched junction nucleotides: 9. CDR1 and CDR2 (germline): SEHNR, FQNEAQ (reference sequence). In nucleotides, the CDR3 is TGTGCCAGCAGCTTAGTCACAGACAGGGGGTACCCCTACGAGCAGTACTTC. Translation gives CASSLVTDRGYPYEQYF.

The chain couples TRBV7-3 to TRBJ2-5; TRBD2 might be the D (6 bases). The CDR3 is made up of 13 amino acids. Trimming removed 5 bases from V and 5 bases from J, with 12 bases in between. The germline CDR1 and CDR2 sequences are SGHTA and FQGTGA. CDR3 DNA: TGTGCCAGCAGCGTGGTTGGGGGGGAGACCCAGTACTTC. Translation gives CASSVVGGETQYF.

V gene TRBV5-1 combines with J gene TRBJ2-7, with D perhaps TRBD1 (5 bases). CDR3 length: 16 amino acids. Deletions cut 0 bases from V and 6 bases from J, with 19 bases between. Germline loops: CDR1 SGHRS, CDR2 YFSETQ. This chain's CDR3 is CASSLAKTGPSAEQYF. CDR3 coding DNA: TGCGCCAGCAGCTTGGCCAAAACAGGCCCGTCGGCCGAGCAGTACTTC.

The rearrangement links TRBV6-6 to TRBJ1-1; TRBD1 agrees at 8 bases. V was clipped by 4 bases and J by 0 bases; unmatched bases: 7. This CDR3 comprises 16 residues. Germline assignment: CDR1 MNHNY and CDR2 SVGAGI (reference sequence). The CDR3: CASSSSGTGVNTEAFF. The CDR3 nucleotides are TGTGCCAGCAGTTCCTCCGGGACAGGAGTGAACACTGAAGCTTTCTTT.

The CDR3 sequence: CASSRGSGNTIYF. The CDR3 DNA reads as TGTGCCAGCAGCAGGGGTTCTGGAAACACCATATATTTT. The V gene is TRBV5-6, the J gene TRBJ1-3, with D possibly TRBD1 on 5 matching bases. V lost 4 bases and J 1 base, leaving 6 bases between the germline ends. CDR1 is SGHDT and CDR2 is YYEEEE in the germline V gene. The CDR3 length is 13 residues.

The rearrangement links TRBV4-2 to TRBJ1-2; no firm D call. The V and J ends lost 0 bases and 4 bases respectively, with 12 bases between them. Germline-derived CDR1 and CDR2 are LGHNA and YNFKEQ. The CDR3 runs to 15 residues. In nucleotides, the CDR3 is TGTGCCAGCAGCCAAGACATCCCGGTCCCCTATGGCTACACCTTC. Its translation is CASSQDIPVPYGYTF.

The chain couples TRBV7-9 to TRBJ2-3; D is undetermined. Trimming stripped 2 bases from V and 0 bases from J, with 12 bases between. The germline V gene encodes CDR1 SEHNR and CDR2 FQNEAQ (reference sequence). CDR3 length equals 16 residues. The CDR3 bases are TGTGCCAGCAGCTTACGTTTCGACACTAGCACAGATACGCAGTATTTT. Translated, it gives CASSLRFDTSTDTQYF.

The V call is TRBV5-4, the J call TRBJ2-1; 9 bases are shared with TRBD2. V lost 4 bases and J lost 7; bases outside the gene matches: 9. Germline-derived CDR1 and CDR2 are SGHNT and YYREEE (reference sequence). This CDR3 is built from 15 residues. The CDR3 sequence is CASSVGGTSLNEQFF. The CDR3 nucleotides are TGTGCCAGCAGCGTTGGAGGGACTAGCCTGAATGAGCAGTTCTTC. The variable domain in full, completed from reference TRBV5-4 and TRBJ2-1, reads ETGVTQSPTHLIKTRGQQVTLRCSSQSGHNTVSWYQQALGQGPQFIFQYYREEENGRGNFPPRFSGLQFPNYSSELNVNALELDDSALYLCASSVGGTSLNEQFFGPGTRLTVL.

This chain uses TRBV10-3 with TRBJ1-1, with D possibly being TRBD1 (5 bases). The CDR3 runs to 14 residues. Trimming cost V 1 base and J 6 bases, with 12 bases left between them. Germline assignment: CDR1 ENHRY and CDR2 SYGVKD. The DNA for the CDR3 is TGTGCCATCAGTGAGTATCAGGGAAGGGCTGAAGCTTTCTTT. Translation gives CAISEYQGRAEAFF.

The rearrangement links TRBV14 to TRBJ2-1; D is uncertain. CDR1 is SGHDN and CDR2 is FVKESK in the germline V gene. Trimming took 0 bases from V and 10 from J, leaving 16 bases between them. CDR3 length: 15 residues. In nucleotides, the CDR3 is TGTGCCAGCAGCCAAGAGCCCGCGGTCCGAAGCGAGCAGTTCTTC. This gives the protein CASSQEPAVRSEQFF.

The rearrangement links TRBV9 to TRBJ2-5; 8 bases line up with TRBD1. Germline V gene sequence: CDR1 SGDLS, CDR2 YYNGEE. The CDR3 runs 18 residues. V was pared by 0 bases and J by 1 base, with 11 bases of the junction left unmatched. The CDR3 region is CASSVGQGQGAPQETQYF. The CDR3, as DNA: TGTGCCAGCAGCGTAGGGCAGGGTCAGGGGGCCCCCCAAGAGACCCAGTACTTC.

The chain links TRBV6-5 to TRBJ1-6, with TRBD1 matching over 8 bases. Looked up from germline, CDR1 is MNHEY and CDR2 is SVGAGI. The CDR3 extends over 14 amino acids. J lost 9 bases, V lost 6 bases, and 7 bases had no gene match. Here the CDR3 DNA reads TGTGCCAGCAGACCCGGGGACAGGTTTTCACCCCTCCACTTT. Its protein is CASRPGDRFSPLHF.

This clone was detected only a few times. The chain links TRBV5-1 to TRBJ2-3; D is unresolved. Germline CDR1 and CDR2: SGHRS and YFSETQ. CDR3 length: 12 residues. V was clipped by 4 bases and J by 3 bases, with 6 bases between them. The CDR3 bases are TGCGCCAGCAGCCCCCCGACAGATACGCAGTATTTT. Protein sequence: CASSPPTDTQYF.

The chain recombines TRBV4-1 with TRBJ1-4; D is uncertain. The CDR3 runs 15 residues. CDR1 is MGHRA, CDR2 YSYEKL, per germline. Trimming left V 0 bases short and J 14 bases short, with 19 bases between. The CDR3 DNA is TGCGCCAGCAGCCAAGATCGTTCGAGGGTTTCGGGCCTGTTTTTT. It yields the protein CASSQDRSRVSGLFF.

J is TRBJ1-6 and V is TRBV6-6, with D maybe TRBD1 (5 bases). Germline V gene sequence: CDR1 MNHNY, CDR2 SVGAGI (reference sequence). This CDR3 is built from 16 residues. V dropped 8 bases and J dropped 5 bases, with 19 bases sitting between them. This CDR3 reads CASYIGGGANNSPLHF. In nucleotides, the CDR3 is TGTGCCAGCTACATAGGTGGAGGGGCTAATAATTCACCCCTCCACTTT.

The rearrangement links TRBV5-6 to TRBJ1-3; 8 bases are shared with TRBD1. Looked up from germline, CDR1 is SGHDT and CDR2 is YYEEEE. The CDR3 has 17 residues. Losses at the gene ends were 5 bases for V and 4 bases for J; bases not matched to a gene: 14. CDR3 sequence reads: CASRRRGQGMAGNTIYF. CDR3 DNA: TGTGCCAGCAGGCGACGCGGACAGGGTATGGCCGGAAACACCATATATTTT. Full variable domain (remainder filled in from reference TRBV5-6 and TRBJ1-3): DAGVTQSPTHLIKTRGQQVTLRCSPKSGHDTVSWYQQALGQGPQFIFQYYEEEERQRGNFPDRFSGHQFPNYSSELNVNALLLGDSALYLCASRRRGQGMAGNTIYFGEGSWLTVV.